This T cell receptor (beta chain) comes out of a study of metastatic and nonmetastatic thyroid tumors. TCRdb called clones again from the PCR reads with MiXCR. The sample lists about 26,000 clones, 25% to 30% occurring once. The ends lost 5 bases at V and 4 bases at J; junction bases unmatched: 9. Germline V gene sequence: CDR1 SGHAT, CDR2 FQNNGV. The CDR3 loop spans 15 amino acids. Thyroid surgery was preceded by no treatment in any patient. This clone was seen a few times. This receptor was taken from a female donor with papillary thyroid cancer or a benign thyroid nodule (not recorded which). Some clones in this sample may be carry-over from other donors' samples. The chain has TRBV11-2 and TRBJ1-2, with 8 bases matching TRBD1. Input material: blood. The chain's CDR3 is CASSVDRVGAYGYTF. The CDR3 nucleotides read TGTGCCAGCAGCGTGGACAGGGTTGGTGCCTATGGCTACACCTTC.